This T cell receptor (beta chain) was found in a study of graft-versus-host responses after intestinal transplantation. Study at large: Transplant recipients had multivisceral, liver-intestinal, or isolated intestinal grafts. Recipients across the board were started on anti-thymocyte globulin induction, then kept on tacrolimus and steroids for about three years.

V shed 1 base and J shed 3 bases, with 7 bases lying between them. This CDR3 spans 13 amino acids. Germline loops: CDR1 LNHNV, CDR2 YYDKDF (reference sequence). Researchers processed graft tissue to release intraepithelial and lamina propria lymphocytes. The assay was immunoSEQ multiplex PCR, and TCRdb's table has in-frame clones only and misses some. The sample has some 40,000 clones; roughly 90% are singletons. The origin of this receptor is a human patient who received an intestinal transplant, so some T cells may come from the graft donor. The specimen was ileum tissue, collected roughly 200 days after intestinal transplant. The rearrangement uses TRBV15 and TRBJ2-7, with a possible D match to TRBD1 (6 bases). The DNA for the CDR3 is TGTGCCACCAGCAGAGTACAGGGCTACGAGCAGTACTTC. Translating gives CATSRVQGYEQYF.